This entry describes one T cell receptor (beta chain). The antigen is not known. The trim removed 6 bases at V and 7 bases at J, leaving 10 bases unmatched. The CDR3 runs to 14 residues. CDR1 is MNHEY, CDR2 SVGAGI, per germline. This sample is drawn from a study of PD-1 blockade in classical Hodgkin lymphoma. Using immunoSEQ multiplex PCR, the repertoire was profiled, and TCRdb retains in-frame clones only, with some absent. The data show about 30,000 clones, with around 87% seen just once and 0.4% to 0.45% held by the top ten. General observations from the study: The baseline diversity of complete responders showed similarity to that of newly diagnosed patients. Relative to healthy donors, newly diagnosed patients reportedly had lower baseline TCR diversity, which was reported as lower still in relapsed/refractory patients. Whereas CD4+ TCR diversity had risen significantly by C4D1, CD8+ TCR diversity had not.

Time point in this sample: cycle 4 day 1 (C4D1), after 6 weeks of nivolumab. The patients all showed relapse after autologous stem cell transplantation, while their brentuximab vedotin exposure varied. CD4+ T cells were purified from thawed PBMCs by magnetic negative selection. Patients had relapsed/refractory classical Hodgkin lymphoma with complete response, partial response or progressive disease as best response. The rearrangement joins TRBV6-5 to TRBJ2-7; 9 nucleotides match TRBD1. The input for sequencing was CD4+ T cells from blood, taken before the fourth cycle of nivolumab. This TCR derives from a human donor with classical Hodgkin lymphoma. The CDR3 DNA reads TGTGCCAGCAGCCTTACAGGGGGCTTGAGGGAGCAGTACTTC. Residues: CASSLTGGLREQYF.